Listed below are T cell receptor beta chains from one sample, sequenced in a study of blood T cells in healthy people across ages. TCRdb fed the 5' RACE reads into MiXCR, producing one record per CDR3 protein. The table includes some 670,000 distinct CDR3 sequences, 52% detected once. Source material: blood. The receptors come from a woman of 80 years or more in good health. Each CDR3 is given with its conserved first and last residue. The order of the fields is J gene, V gene, D gene, clone size, CDR3 protein, CDR3 DNA. D genes are given only for firm matches. Only some rows state a clone size, as once, few, many or a class for expanded clones.

j_gene: TRBJ2-3
v_gene: TRBV3-1
d_gene: NA
abundance: NA
CDR3aa: CASSRRSHRVSDTQYF
CDR3nt: TGTGCCAGCAGCCGGAGGTCCCACAGGGTTTCGGATACGCAGTATTTT

j_gene: TRBJ2-5
v_gene: TRBV20-1
d_gene: NA
abundance: NA
CDR3aa: CSARDPQDEQYF
CDR3nt: TGCAGTGCTAGAGACCCCCAGGATGAGCAGTACTTC

j_gene: TRBJ2-3
v_gene: TRBV5-1
d_gene: TRBD1
abundance: NA
CDR3aa: CASSSWDRGGLTDTQYF
CDR3nt: TGCGCCAGCAGCTCCTGGGACAGGGGAGGACTCACAGATACGCAGTATTTT

j_gene: TRBJ2-3
v_gene: TRBV5-1
d_gene: NA
abundance: many
CDR3aa: CASSLVPPGSTDTQYF
CDR3nt: TGCGCCAGCAGCTTGGTACCCCCGGGGAGCACAGATACGCAGTATTTT

j_gene: TRBJ1-5
v_gene: TRBV9
d_gene: NA
abundance: few
CDR3aa: CASSVGGDTSQPQHF
CDR3nt: TGTGCCAGCAGCGTAGGTGGGGATACGAGTCAGCCCCAGCATTTT

j_gene: TRBJ1-5
v_gene: TRBV29-1
d_gene: NA
abundance: NA
CDR3aa: CSAWTNNQPQHF
CDR3nt: TGCAGCGCCTGGACTAATAATCAGCCCCAGCATTTT

j_gene: TRBJ1-2
v_gene: TRBV30
d_gene: TRBD1
abundance: many
CDR3aa: CAWSRQGSSYGYTF
CDR3nt: TGTGCCTGGAGCAGACAGGGGAGCTCCTATGGCTACACCTTC

j_gene: TRBJ1-6
v_gene: TRBV12-3/TRBV12-4
d_gene: NA
abundance: NA
CDR3aa: CASSLVGSPYNSPLHF
CDR3nt: TGTGCCAGCAGTTTGGTCGGGAGCCCCTATAATTCACCCCTCCACTTT

j_gene: TRBJ2-1
v_gene: TRBV7-6
d_gene: NA
abundance: many
CDR3aa: CASSLGGGARSYNEQFF
CDR3nt: TGTGCCAGCAGCTTAGGAGGCGGGGCAAGGTCCTACAATGAGCAGTTCTTC

j_gene: TRBJ1-2
v_gene: TRBV7-2
d_gene: NA
abundance: NA
CDR3aa: CASSFRGRGYGYTF
CDR3nt: TGTGCCAGCAGCTTCAGGGGCAGGGGTTATGGCTACACCTTC

j_gene: TRBJ2-2
v_gene: TRBV3-1
d_gene: TRBD1
abundance: NA
CDR3aa: CASSQGQGSTGELFF
CDR3nt: TGTGCCAGCAGCCAGGGACAGGGTTCCACCGGGGAGCTGTTTTTT

j_gene: TRBJ2-3
v_gene: TRBV6-4
d_gene: TRBD1
abundance: NA
CDR3aa: CASSPDRTSTDTQYF
CDR3nt: TGTGCCAGCAGCCCGGACAGGACTAGCACAGATACGCAGTATTTT

j_gene: TRBJ1-1
v_gene: TRBV5-1
d_gene: TRBD1
abundance: few
CDR3aa: CASTKGAPAGPTEAFF
CDR3nt: TGCGCCAGCACCAAGGGGGCGCCGGCAGGGCCCACTGAAGCTTTCTTT